This note documents a single TCR beta chain sequence. Its antigen is currently unknown. This entry is derived from a study of OX40 agonist ivuxolimab in advanced cancers. Study information: Intravenous ivuxolimab was administered to patients every 2 weeks at 0.01 to 10 mg/kg. The study's findings and limits: The investigators did not determine what antigen specificity the expanded peripheral T cells had. Dosing at 0.1 to 3.0 mg/kg was accompanied by clonal expansion of CD4+ and CD8+ blood T cells by week 6.

Only in-frame clones appear in the TCRdb table, and some are missing; sequencing was by immunoSEQ multiplex PCR. The table includes roughly 75,000 clones, about 86% detected once. The CDR3 spans 15 residues. Germline CDR1 and CDR2: SGHKS and YYEKEE (reference sequence). V gave up 2 bases and J gave up 1 base; unmatched junction bases: 4. The material was CD4+ or CD8+ T cells sorted from blood, obtained in a trial of the OX40 agonist ivuxolimab. The clonotype was recovered from an adult with an advanced solid tumor such as melanoma, head and neck, liver or kidney cancer. This rearrangement joins TRBV5-5 to TRBJ2-7, with 9 bases identical to TRBD1. The CDR3 DNA reads as TGTGCCAGCAGCTTCCGGGACAGGGCGTCCTACGAGCAGTACTTC. Translated: CASSFRDRASYEQYF.